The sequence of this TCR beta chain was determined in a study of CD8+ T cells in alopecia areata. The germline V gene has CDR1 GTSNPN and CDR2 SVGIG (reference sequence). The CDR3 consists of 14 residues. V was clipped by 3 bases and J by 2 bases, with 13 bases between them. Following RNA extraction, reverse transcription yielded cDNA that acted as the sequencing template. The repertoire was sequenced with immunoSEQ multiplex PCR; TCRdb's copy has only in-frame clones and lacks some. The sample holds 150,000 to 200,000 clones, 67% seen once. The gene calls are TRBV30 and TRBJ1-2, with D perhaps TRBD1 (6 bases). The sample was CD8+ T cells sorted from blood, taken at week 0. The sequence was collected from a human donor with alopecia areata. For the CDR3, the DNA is TGTGCCTGGAGCAAAGGGACAAGAAACTATGGCTACACCTTC. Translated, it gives CAWSKGTRNYGYTF.